This T cell receptor (beta chain) was retrieved from a study of blood T cell repertoires in COVID-19. Across the whole study: T cells, B-cell-depleted T cells, or PBMCs supplied cDNA or gDNA.

Per the original data handling: Nucleated cell counts were estimated from reference gene primer amplification. Profiling relied on immunoSEQ multiplex PCR, and the TCRdb table lists in-frame clones only, not all of them. D and trimming were read from the DNA, whereas the V and J calls and clone size are those reported in that table. In the table there are about 150,000 clones, about four fifths of which are singletons. Germline lookup yields CDR1 SGHAT and CDR2 FQNNGV. The germline V and J ends were trimmed by 4 bases and 4 bases, with 8 bases remaining between them. The CDR3 consists of 13 residues.

Sequencing was done on a sample of peripheral blood. The receptor was derived from a human donor in a cohort sampled during active COVID-19. This rearrangement joins TRBV11-2 to TRBJ1-3; D call uncertain. CDR3 DNA: TGTGCCAGCAGCTCTCCTTCCGGAAACACCATATATTTT. It translates to CASSSPSGNTIYF. Together with reference TRBV11-2 and TRBJ1-3, the CDR3 gives the full variable domain: EAGVAQSPRYKIIEKRQSVAFWCNPISGHATLYWYQQILGQGPKLLIQFQNNGVVDDSQLPKDRFSAERLKGVDSTLKIQPAKLEDSAVYLCASSSPSGNTIYFGEGSWLTVV.